One sample yielded the 30 T cell receptor beta chains listed below, sequenced in a study of blood T cell repertoires in COVID-19. Some clones are missing from TCRdb's copy, which holds only in-frame ones; the method was immunoSEQ multiplex PCR. The sample lists 200,000 to 250,000 clones; approximately 90% were seen once. Specimen: PBMCs or T cells enriched from blood (not recorded which). These receptors were obtained from a man in his forties who had recovered from COVID-19.

This clone was picked up one time. This rearrangement joins TRBV24-1 to TRBJ2-7; 7 bases match TRBD1. CDR1 is KGHDR, CDR2 SFDVKD, per germline. This CDR3 has 16 residues. The V and J ends lost 8 bases and 3 bases, in that order; junction bases with no gene match: 15. The CDR3: CATTTRGGQVYYEQYF. CDR3 coding DNA: TGTGCCACCACCACCCGCGGAGGACAGGTATACTACGAGCAGTACTTC.

This CDR3 is CAWSVLGGVWEKLFF. Written as DNA, the CDR3 is TGTGCCTGGAGTGTACTTGGGGGGGTTTGGGAAAAACTGTTTTTT. V is TRBV30 and J is TRBJ1-4; possibly TRBD1 for D (5 bases). The CDR3 has 15 amino acids. Germline V gives CDR1 GTSNPN, CDR2 SVGIG (reference sequence). Trimming shortened V by 0 bases and J by 8 bases, and 16 bases separated the two germline ends.

The J gene is TRBJ2-3, the V gene TRBV2, with TRBD2 identical over 13 bases. V lost 6 bases and J lost 7; bases outside the gene matches: 4. This CDR3 has 14 residues. Germline values: CDR1 SNHLY, CDR2 FYNNEI. CDR3 protein: CASRGLAGVNTQYF. In DNA, the CDR3 is TGTGCCAGCAGAGGACTAGCGGGAGTAAATACGCAGTATTTT.

The rearrangement links TRBV28 to TRBJ2-7, with TRBD2 matching 10 bases. This CDR3 comprises 16 residues. Germline V gene lookup returns CDR1 MDHEN and CDR2 SYDVKM. With V trimmed by 5 bases and J by 0 bases, 7 bases remained unmatched. The CDR3 DNA is TGTGCCAGCAGTCCCCCGGGACTAGCGTTCTCCTACGAGCAGTACTTC. This sequence encodes CASSPPGLAFSYEQYF.

J is TRBJ2-1 and V is TRBV10-3; TRBD2 agrees at 10 bases. This CDR3 has 16 residues. Losses at the gene ends were 7 bases for V and 7 bases for J; bases not matched to a gene: 13. Germline CDR1 reads ENHRY; CDR2 reads SYGVKD. CDR3 loop: CAITRTSGGGRNEQFF. The CDR3 DNA is TGTGCCATCACTAGGACTAGCGGAGGCGGGAGGAATGAGCAGTTCTTC.

This clone appeared once. This rearrangement joins TRBV7-2 to TRBJ1-2, with D perhaps matching TRBD1 (5 bases). Trimming took 7 bases from V and 3 from J, leaving 15 bases between them. Germline V lookup: CDR1 SGHTA, CDR2 FQGNSA. The CDR3 contains 14 residues. In DNA form, the CDR3 reads TGTGCCAGCATGCTCTGGGGGAGGGACTATGGCTACACCTTC. The encoded protein is CASMLWGRDYGYTF.

This chain uses TRBV28 with TRBJ2-5; 13 nucleotides agree with TRBD2. V gave up 7 bases and J gave up 5 bases; unmatched junction bases: 13. Germline-derived CDR1 and CDR2 are MDHEN and SYDVKM. The CDR3 is made up of 17 amino acids. The DNA of the CDR3 is TGTGCCAGCAACTCCGGGACTAGCGGGGACCTGAGGGAGACCCAGTACTTC. Its protein product is CASNSGTSGDLRETQYF.

The V call is TRBV10-3, the J call TRBJ1-6, with D maybe TRBD1 (5 bases). The germline V gene encodes CDR1 ENHRY and CDR2 SYGVKD. The CDR3 consists of 15 residues. Trimming shortened V by 8 bases and J by 7 bases, and 18 bases separated the two germline ends. The CDR3 nucleotides read TGTGCCATCGGAATGCGGGACGTTGGAAATTCACCCCTCCACTTT. This sequence encodes CAIGMRDVGNSPLHF.

This sequence joins TRBV24-1 and TRBJ2-1; no firm D call. The CDR3 loop spans 18 amino acids. Trimming stripped 0 bases from V and 0 bases from J, with 14 bases between. Per germline, CDR1 KGHDR and CDR2 SFDVKD. CDR3 nucleotide sequence: TGTGCCACCAGTGATTTGCGGTACGGCGGTAGCTCCTACAATGAGCAGTTCTTC. Protein: CATSDLRYGGSSYNEQFF.

The CDR3 bases are TGTGCCAGCACTAACGGACACAATCAGCCCCAGCATTTT. Residues: CASTNGHNQPQHF. The chain joins TRBV6-5 to TRBJ1-5, with D perhaps TRBD1 (5 bases). Trimming took 7 bases from V and 3 from J, leaving 10 bases between them. Looked up from germline, CDR1 is MNHEY and CDR2 is SVGAGI. The CDR3 sequence is 13 residues long.

This clone was detected only once. The rearrangement joins TRBV27 to TRBJ2-1; D ambiguous. V lost 3 bases and J 5 bases, leaving 5 bases between the germline ends. The germline gives CDR1 MNHEY, CDR2 SMNVEV (reference sequence). CDR3 length: 12 amino acids. The chain's CDR3 is CASSFSHNEQFF. The CDR3 DNA sequence: TGTGCCAGCAGTTTCTCTCACAATGAGCAGTTCTTC.

The chain uses TRBV18 and TRBJ2-2; 11 bases agree with TRBD2. The CDR3 spans 17 residues. The ends lost 6 bases at V and 2 bases at J; junction bases unmatched: 8. Germline V gene lookup returns CDR1 KGHSH and CDR2 LQKENI. CDR3 residues: CASSLFGTSGNTGELFF. The CDR3 DNA is TGTGCCAGCTCTTTATTCGGGACTAGCGGTAACACCGGGGAGCTGTTTTTT.

This clone was detected a few times. The chain has TRBV18 and TRBJ1-1; no firm D call. Germline V lookup: CDR1 KGHSH, CDR2 LQKENI. Trimming removed 6 bases at V and 5 bases at J, with 13 bases between. The CDR3 length is 13 residues. CDR3 bases: TGTGCCAGCTCGTCAGACTGGAAAACTGAAGCTTTCTTT. Translated: CASSSDWKTEAFF.

This clone was recorded many times. This sequence joins TRBV28 and TRBJ2-7, with D unresolved. This CDR3 is 12 amino acids long. With 11 bases removed from V and 0 bases from J, the gap between germline ends came to 11 bases. Per the germline V gene, CDR1 is MDHEN and CDR2 is SYDVKM. This CDR3 reads CACGSSSYEQYF. CDR3 DNA sequence: TGTGCCTGCGGCTCGAGCTCCTACGAGCAGTACTTC.

The chain is built from TRBV3-1 (or the pseudogene TRBV3-2) and TRBJ1-1, with a possible D match to TRBD1 (6 bases). The CDR3 spans 14 residues. Germline V gene sequence: CDR1 LGHDT, CDR2 YNNKEL (reference sequence). V was cut by 1 base and J by 4 bases, with 10 bases left in between. CDR3 sequence: CASSQVQGTTEAFF. CDR3 coding DNA: TGTGCCAGCAGCCAAGTTCAGGGGACCACTGAAGCTTTCTTT.

The chain links TRBV30 to TRBJ2-1; D gene unclear. Trimming shortened V by 2 bases and J by 13 bases, and 12 bases separated the two germline ends. This CDR3 has 11 residues. CDR1 GTSNPN and CDR2 SVGIG come from the germline V gene (reference sequence). CDR3 coding DNA: TGTGCCTGGAGTCCGGCGGCTCGCCAGTTCTTC. Protein: CAWSPAARQFF.

The chain links TRBV13 to TRBJ2-1; 7 nucleotides line up with TRBD1. The CDR3 contains 15 residues. Germline values: CDR1 PRHDT, CDR2 FYEKMQ (reference sequence). V trimming: 6 bases; J trimming: 2 bases; junction bases outside the gene matches: 7. This CDR3 is CASRHAGTAYNEQFF. Here the CDR3 DNA reads TGTGCCAGCAGACACGCCGGGACAGCCTACAATGAGCAGTTCTTC.

The rearrangement uses TRBV4-2 and TRBJ2-7; TRBD2 might be the D (5 bases). The germline gives CDR1 LGHNA, CDR2 YNFKEQ. CDR3 size: 15 residues. The V gene lost 1 base and the J gene lost 7 bases, with 17 bases spanning the gap. CDR3 nucleotides: TGTGCCAGCAGCCAAGGTCTTGCAAGCCCGGGGGAGCAGTACTTC. Translating it yields CASSQGLASPGEQYF.

The rearrangement uses TRBV11-3 and TRBJ1-4, with a weak D call TRBD1 (6 bases). Germline CDR1 and CDR2: SGHNT and YENEEA. The CDR3 loop spans 17 amino acids. Deletions cut 5 bases from V and 2 bases from J, with 18 bases between. The CDR3 DNA sequence: TGTGCCAGCAGCCAGGCCTCCCACAGGGAGACTAATGAAAAACTGTTTTTT. Protein product: CASSQASHRETNEKLFF.

The chain joins TRBV2 to TRBJ2-5; TRBD1 aligns across 10 bases. Germline CDR1 and CDR2: SNHLY and FYNNEI. The CDR3 runs 14 residues. The V segment lost 6 bases and the J segment 2 bases; nucleotides outside the gene matches: 3. CDR3 DNA: TGTGCCAGCAGCAGGGGACAGGGGCAAGAGACCCAGTACTTC. The encoded protein is CASSRGQGQETQYF.

The V call is TRBV6-6, the J call TRBJ2-7; D is possibly TRBD2 (6 bases). The CDR3 covers 13 residues. Germline CDR1 and CDR2: MNHNY and SVGAGI (reference sequence). V lost 6 bases and J 4 bases, leaving 13 bases between the germline ends. In nucleotides, the CDR3 is TGTGCCAGCAGGCGGGACGGAAATTACGAGCAGTACTTC. It is translated as CASRRDGNYEQYF.

This rearrangement joins TRBV7-2 to TRBJ2-1; 9 bases are a match to TRBD2. Unmatched junction bases numbered 6, after V lost 6 bases and J lost 3 bases. Per germline, CDR1 SGHTA and CDR2 FQGNSA. The CDR3 covers 15 residues. CDR3 DNA sequence: TGTGCCAGCAGAAGGCGGGGGGGGGACTACAATGAGCAGTTCTTC. Amino acid sequence: CASRRRGGDYNEQFF. The full variable domain, in which reference TRBV7-2 and TRBJ2-1 provide the parts outside the CDR3, is GAGVSQSPSNKVTEKGKDVELRCDPISGHTALYWYRQSLGQGLEFLIYFQGNSAPDKSGLPSDRFSAERTGGSVSTLTIQRTQQEDSAVYLCASRRRGGDYNEQFFGPGTRLTVL.

This chain joins TRBV18 and TRBJ2-7, with 16 bases lining up with TRBD2. This CDR3 has 18 residues. Germline V CDR1 and CDR2: KGHSH, LQKENI. Germline trimming cut 4 bases from V and 1 base from J; bases unmatched to any gene: 7. CDR3 DNA sequence: TGTGCCAGCTCACTGGGACTAGCGGGAGGGCCCTCGTCCTACGAGCAGTACTTC. This encodes CASSLGLAGGPSSYEQYF.

This clone appeared a few times. This sequence joins TRBV7-2 and TRBJ1-4; D not resolved. The CDR3 covers 14 residues. Germline V gives CDR1 SGHTA, CDR2 FQGNSA. Trimming took 5 bases from V and 0 from J, leaving 7 bases between them. The CDR3 DNA sequence: TGTGCCAGCAGCCGTTTTGCAACTAATGAAAAACTGTTTTTT. Amino acid sequence: CASSRFATNEKLFF.

J is TRBJ1-6 and V is TRBV7-2; 7 bases are a match to TRBD1. The trim removed 8 bases at V and 5 bases at J, leaving 21 bases unmatched. The germline CDR1 and CDR2 sequences are SGHTA and FQGNSA. The CDR3 runs 19 residues. Here the CDR3 reads CASAISAGGRRVHNSPLHF. DNA of the CDR3: TGTGCCAGCGCCATATCGGCAGGGGGGCGCAGAGTTCATAATTCACCCCTCCACTTT.

V gene TRBV7-8 combines with J gene TRBJ2-2; unclear D gene. V was clipped by 6 bases and J by 9 bases, with 17 bases between them. The CDR3 has 14 residues. Germline CDR1 and CDR2: SGHVS and FQNEAQ. CDR3 amino acids: CASSSSATGRELFF. The CDR3 coding sequence is TGTGCCAGCAGTTCATCAGCGACCGGTCGGGAGCTGTTTTTT.

This rearrangement joins TRBV7-2 to TRBJ1-4, with D maybe TRBD1 (5 bases). Germline V gives CDR1 SGHTA, CDR2 FQGNSA. CDR3 length: 12 amino acids. V was trimmed by 5 bases and J by 12 bases, leaving 13 bases between them. CDR3 region: CASSPYGGELFF. In nucleotides, the CDR3 is TGTGCCAGCAGCCCGTATGGGGGGGAACTGTTTTTT.

This chain connects TRBV19 to TRBJ2-1; 8 nucleotides match TRBD1. This CDR3 region has 14 residues. Trimming at V came to 6 bases and at J to 3 bases, leaving 4 bases not matched to a gene. The germline CDR1 and CDR2 sequences are LNHDA and SQIVND (reference sequence). The CDR3 region has the DNA TGTGCCAGTAGACGACAGGGGATCTACAATGAGCAGTTCTTC. It is translated as CASRRQGIYNEQFF.

V gene TRBV21-1 combines with J gene TRBJ1-1; TRBD1 was called by the table and not checked on the DNA. TRBV21-1 is labeled a pseudogene. This CDR3 region has 15 residues. CDR3 DNA sequence: TGTGCCAGCAGCAGACGACAGGGGGCTTGGACTGAAGCTTTCTTT. Residues: CASSRRQGAWTEAFF.

For the CDR3, the DNA is TGTGCTAGTGGCCCTAGTATCGGCGGGGGGGCGAGGGATACGCAGTATTTT. It translates to CASGPSIGGGARDTQYF. This rearrangement joins TRBV12-5 to TRBJ2-3; 9 bases match TRBD2. The CDR3 totals 17 residues. V shed 6 bases and J 6 bases; nucleotides not matched to a gene: 16. Looked up from germline, CDR1 is LGHNT and CDR2 is FRNRAP.